This T cell receptor beta chain was identified in a study of blood T cell repertoires in COVID-19. In the authors' methods: Reference gene primer amplification yielded estimated nucleated cell counts. Sequencing was performed with immunoSEQ multiplex PCR; in TCRdb, only in-frame clones are kept and a portion is missing. V, J and clone size are taken as reported in that table, and D and trimming were inferred from the DNA itself. In the table there are 250,000 to 400,000 clones, about 88% of which are singletons. CDR3 length: 14 amino acids. Trimming cost V 6 bases and J 4 bases; bases outside gene matches: 5. CDR1 and CDR2 from the germline V gene are LGHDT and YNNKEL (reference sequence). Enrollees, about 18 to 90 years old, lived in about two dozen US areas. Participants' own reports of clinical history determined their cohort assignment.

The sequence came from a man aged 55 to 70 who had recovered from COVID-19. The sample taken for sequencing was PBMCs or T cells enriched from blood (not recorded which). This chain connects TRBV3-1 (or the pseudogene TRBV3-2) to TRBJ2-1, with 8 positions matching TRBD1. The CDR3 nucleotides are TGTGCCAGCAGACCAGGACAGGGTTACAATGAGCAGTTCTTC. Protein: CASRPGQGYNEQFF.